This T cell receptor (beta chain) was sequenced during a study of human T cells and chemical hapten exposure. V was pared by 4 bases and J by 5 bases, with 5 bases of the junction left unmatched. This CDR3 region has 15 residues. Germline CDR1 MNHNY, CDR2 SVGAGI (reference sequence). One entry per CDR3 protein results from TCRdb running MiXCR on the RACE reads. The sample consists of about 120,000 distinct CDR3 sequences, approximately 15% of them appearing once. Time point indicated: pre-sensitization, week 0. Treatment reported: therapeutic diphenylcyclopropenone sensitization with weekly scalp DPC.

The receptor's source is a woman under 30 with alopecia areata. Some clones in this sample may be carry-over from other donors' samples. This chain joins TRBV6-6 and TRBJ1-4; 9 nucleotides line up with TRBD1. Sequencing used whole blood, obtained in connection with sensitization to the hapten diphenylcyclopropenone (DPC). CDR3 bases: TGTGCCAGCAGTTTGCCCGGGACAGGGAATGAAAAACTGTTTTTT. Translated: CASSLPGTGNEKLFF.